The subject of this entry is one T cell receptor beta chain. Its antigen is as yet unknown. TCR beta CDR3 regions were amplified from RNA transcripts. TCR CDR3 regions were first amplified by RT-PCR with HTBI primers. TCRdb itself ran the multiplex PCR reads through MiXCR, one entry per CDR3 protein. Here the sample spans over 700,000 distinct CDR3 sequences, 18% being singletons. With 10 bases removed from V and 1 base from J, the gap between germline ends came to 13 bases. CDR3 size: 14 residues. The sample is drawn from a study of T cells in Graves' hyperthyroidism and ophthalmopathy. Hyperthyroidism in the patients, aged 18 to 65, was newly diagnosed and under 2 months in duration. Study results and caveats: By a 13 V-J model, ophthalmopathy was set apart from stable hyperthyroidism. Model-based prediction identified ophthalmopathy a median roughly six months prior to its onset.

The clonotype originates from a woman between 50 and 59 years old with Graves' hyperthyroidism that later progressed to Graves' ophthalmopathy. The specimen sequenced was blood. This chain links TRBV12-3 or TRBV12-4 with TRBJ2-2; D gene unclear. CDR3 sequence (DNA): TGTGCCAACATAGGCCGCCGGAACACCGGGGAGCTGTTTTTT. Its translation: CANIGRRNTGELFF.